The 23 T cell receptor beta chains listed next were all sequenced from one sample in a study of untreated major depressive disorder. Study-wide results and limits: Depressed patients' CD4+ T cells carried increased TRBV05-01 (Vbeta 5.1) usage versus control CD4+ T cells.

No antigen is known for these receptors. Generated by immunoSEQ multiplex PCR, the TCRdb table keeps only in-frame clones and is missing some. The sample records some 27,000 clones, roughly nine tenths being singletons. Material: CD4+ T cells from PBMCs. Receptor source: a woman aged 30 to 39 with major depressive disorder.

This sequence joins TRBV5-1 and TRBJ2-2; TRBD2 agrees at 10 bases. This CDR3 contains 16 residues. Germline loops: CDR1 SGHRS, CDR2 YFSETQ. V trimming: 3 bases; J trimming: 5 bases; junction bases outside the gene matches: 7. The DNA of the CDR3 is TGCGCCAGCAGCTCCGGTATAGCGGGAGGTACCGGGGAGCTGTTTTTT. It encodes CASSSGIAGGTGELFF.

The CDR3 spells CASSSTGGRETQYF. The CDR3 nucleotides read TGTGCCAGCAGCTCGACAGGGGGCCGAGAGACCCAGTACTTC. J is TRBJ2-5 and V is TRBV7-2; 10 nucleotides agree with TRBD1. Per germline, CDR1 SGHTA and CDR2 FQGNSA. CDR3 length: 14 amino acids. The V segment lost 4 bases and the J segment 4 bases; nucleotides outside the gene matches: 3.

V gene TRBV5-1 combines with J gene TRBJ2-1; the D gene is possibly TRBD2 (6 bases). V was shortened by 3 bases and J by 12 bases, with 16 bases between the two germline ends. Per germline, CDR1 SGHRS and CDR2 YFSETQ. This CDR3 is 13 amino acids long. CDR3 in DNA: TGCGCCAGCAGCTCCGGTGGGCCCGGGGGGCAGTTCTTC. Its translation: CASSSGGPGGQFF.

The rearrangement joins TRBV29-1 to TRBJ1-1; no definite D call. This CDR3 is built from 10 residues. CDR1 and CDR2 (germline): SQVTM, ANQGSEA. V shed 6 bases and J shed 7 bases, with 9 bases lying between them. The chain's CDR3 is CSVRTVEAFF. The CDR3 DNA follows: TGCAGCGTCAGGACGGTTGAAGCTTTCTTT.

This clone was picked up a small number of times. The chain carries TRBV28 and TRBJ1-2; D is uncertain. The germline gives CDR1 MDHEN, CDR2 SYDVKM. The CDR3 has 14 amino acids. V lost 6 bases and J 4 bases, leaving 15 bases between the germline ends. The CDR3 loop reads CASSYFDGLYGYTF. Here the CDR3 DNA reads TGTGCCAGCAGCTACTTTGACGGCCTCTATGGCTACACCTTC.

This rearrangement joins TRBV6-1 to TRBJ1-3; D is unclear. CDR3 size: 15 residues. Germline assignment: CDR1 MNHNS and CDR2 SASEGT. Trimming stripped 2 bases from V and 4 bases from J, with 12 bases between. The CDR3 reads CASSERRVSGNTIYF. In DNA, the CDR3 is TGTGCCAGCAGTGAAAGGAGGGTCTCCGGAAACACCATATATTTT.

V gene TRBV5-1 combines with J gene TRBJ1-4; TRBD1 is a possible D gene (6 bases). The CDR3 has 15 residues. Trimming cost V 5 bases and J 5 bases, with 16 bases left between them. Germline CDR1 and CDR2: SGHRS and YFSETQ. CDR3 sequence: CASSRRGAENEKLFF. DNA for the CDR3: TGCGCCAGCAGTCGGAGGGGGGCCGAAAATGAAAAACTGTTTTTT.

The chain employs TRBV7-9 and TRBJ2-7; D perhaps matches TRBD2 (6 bases). There are 14 residues in the CDR3. The V and J ends lost 1 base and 2 bases respectively, with 9 bases between them. Germline V gene data show CDR1 as SEHNR and CDR2 as FQNEAQ (reference sequence). Written as DNA, the CDR3 is TGTGCCAGCAGCTTAGTCCTAGCGCCCTACGAGCAGTACTTC. This encodes CASSLVLAPYEQYF.

The J gene is TRBJ2-2, the V gene TRBV6-4; D is possibly TRBD1 (6 bases). Germline loops: CDR1 MRHNA, CDR2 SNTAGT. This CDR3 has 13 residues. V lost 8 bases to trimming and J lost 4 bases, with 11 bases between them. For the CDR3, the DNA is TGTGCCAGCTCCTCAGGGGCCACCGGGGAGCTGTTTTTT. Amino acids: CASSSGATGELFF.

The chain carries TRBV6-4 and TRBJ2-7, with D possibly TRBD2 on 6 matching bases. Germline V gene data show CDR1 as MRHNA and CDR2 as SNTAGT. The CDR3 is made up of 14 amino acids. V dropped 3 bases and J dropped 3 bases, with 12 bases sitting between them. The CDR3 reads CASSEPEGFYEQYF. CDR3 sequence (DNA): TGTGCCAGCAGTGAACCGGAGGGATTCTACGAGCAGTACTTC.

J is TRBJ2-7 and V is TRBV6-5; 10 bases line up with TRBD1. CDR1 is MNHEY and CDR2 is SVGAGI in the germline V gene. V trimming: 6 bases; J trimming: 7 bases; junction bases outside the gene matches: 9. CDR3 length equals 14 residues. The CDR3: CASRRGTGATEQYF. CDR3 DNA sequence: TGTGCCAGCAGAAGAGGGACAGGGGCCACTGAGCAGTACTTC.

V and J are TRBV27 and TRBJ1-4; no definite D call. V was shortened by 6 bases and J by 5 bases, with 16 bases between the two germline ends. CDR1 is MNHEY, CDR2 SMNVEV, per germline (reference sequence). The CDR3 spans 15 residues. The CDR3 here is CASSAEGNENEKLFF. The CDR3 DNA reads as TGTGCCAGCAGCGCCGAGGGTAATGAGAATGAAAAACTGTTTTTT.

This clone occurred once. The chain has TRBV2 and TRBJ1-4; D uncertain. The germline V gene has CDR1 SNHLY and CDR2 FYNNEI. The CDR3 extends over 14 amino acids. V lost 5 bases and J 8 bases, leaving 15 bases between the germline ends. CDR3 residues: CASSQILSGEKLFF. CDR3 nucleotide sequence: TGTGCCAGCAGTCAAATCCTTAGTGGGGAAAAACTGTTTTTT.

This sequence joins TRBV11-2 and TRBJ2-7, with D possibly called TRBD1 or TRBD2 (6 bases each). The J call may be mistaken, given a closer DNA end match to TRBJ2-1. The germline V gene has CDR1 SGHAT and CDR2 FQNNGV. The CDR3 sequence is 19 residues long. As DNA, the CDR3 is TGTGCCAGCAGCTTAAGAACCCTTCTGACGGGGGCTGTGGGCAACGAGCAGTTCTTC. This sequence encodes CASSLRTLLTGAVGNEQFF.

This chain uses TRBV2 with TRBJ2-7; 7 nucleotides line up with TRBD1. The CDR3 spans 13 residues. Trimming cost V 9 bases and J 6 bases; bases outside gene matches: 11. Germline V gene sequence: CDR1 SNHLY, CDR2 FYNNEI. The CDR3 reads CASNRGRSGEQYF. The CDR3 nucleotides are TGTGCCAGTAACAGGGGAAGGTCTGGCGAGCAGTACTTC.

The chain combines TRBV7-9 with TRBJ2-5; D is possibly TRBD1 (5 bases). The CDR3 has 13 residues. Germline lookup yields CDR1 SEHNR and CDR2 FQNEAQ (reference sequence). Trimming took off 1 base at V and 10 bases at J, with 13 bases between the two ends. For the CDR3, the DNA is TGTGCCAGCAGCTTAGTACCGGACACGAACCAGTACTTC. Protein: CASSLVPDTNQYF.

The chain combines TRBV7-7 with TRBJ1-1, with 8 bases identical to TRBD1. The CDR3 totals 13 residues. Germline loops: CDR1 SSHAT, CDR2 FNYEAQ (reference sequence). CDR3 protein: CAIWDRQMREAFF. The CDR3 coding sequence is TGTGCTATTTGGGACAGGCAAATGAGAGAAGCTTTCTTT.

The rearrangement uses TRBV4-2 and TRBJ1-5, with 7 bases that match TRBD1. Germline V CDR1 and CDR2: LGHNA, YNFKEQ. The CDR3 length is 15 residues. J was trimmed by 2 bases and V by 0 bases; bases with no gene match: 1. In DNA, the CDR3 is TGTGCCAGCAGCCAAGACACAGGGGGCAATCAGCCCCAGCATTTT. It is translated as CASSQDTGGNQPQHF.

The chain is built from TRBV18 and TRBJ2-7, with 9 positions matching TRBD1. After removal of 3 bases from V and 6 bases from J, the junction contained 9 bases not matched to a gene. The germline V gene has CDR1 KGHSH and CDR2 LQKENI. CDR3 length equals 15 residues. CDR3 coding DNA: TGTGCCAGCTCACCTCTGGGGACAGGGCTTTCCGAGCAGTACTTC. Its protein product is CASSPLGTGLSEQYF.

This clone has more than one count but fewer than ten. The genes are TRBV7-9 and TRBJ2-3; 8 positions agree with TRBD1. V lost 2 bases to trimming and J lost 3 bases; unmatched junction nucleotides: 7. Looked up from germline, CDR1 is SEHNR and CDR2 is FQNEAQ (reference sequence). The CDR3 is 16 amino acids. This CDR3 is CASSLLGTGSTDTQYF. The DNA for the CDR3 is TGTGCCAGCAGCTTATTGGGGACAGGCTCGACAGATACGCAGTATTTT.

The chain uses TRBV27 and TRBJ1-3, with 7 bases matching TRBD1. The CDR3 sequence is 15 residues long. Per the germline V gene, CDR1 is MNHEY and CDR2 is SMNVEV (reference sequence). The junction had 8 bases not matched to a gene; V was cut back by 5 bases and J by 4 bases. CDR3 nucleotide sequence: TGTGCCAGCAGTATGACAGGGATGGGGGGAAACACCATATATTTT. Translating it yields CASSMTGMGGNTIYF.

The J gene is TRBJ2-1, the V gene TRBV6-5; D gene ambiguous. The CDR3 sequence is 14 residues long. Germline loops: CDR1 MNHEY, CDR2 SVGAGI. V lost 4 bases to trimming and J lost 0 bases, with 7 bases between them. CDR3 sequence (DNA): TGTGCCAGCAGTTCCTGGGACTCCTACAATGAGCAGTTCTTC. Amino acid sequence: CASSSWDSYNEQFF.

The V and J genes are TRBV7-9 and TRBJ2-7; 7 nucleotides align to TRBD1. The J segment lost 7 bases and the V segment lost 4 bases, leaving 16 bases of the junction unmatched. Germline CDR1 reads SEHNR; CDR2 reads FQNEAQ (reference sequence). The CDR3 is made up of 16 amino acids. The DNA for the CDR3 is TGTGCCAGCAGCTCCGAGTACCGGGACAGCTTTCTTGAGCAGTACTTC. Amino acids: CASSSEYRDSFLEQYF.